Below are 21 T cell receptor beta chains sequenced from a single sample in a study of cytomegalovirus exposure and HLA in healthy donors. PCR involved 60 Vbeta and 13 Jbeta primers. The method was immunoSEQ multiplex PCR; TCRdb's version includes in-frame clones alone and lacks a portion of them. This sample has roughly 170,000 clones, with over 65% found just once. Sequencing used PBMCs. The receptors were sampled from a female donor in good health and CMV-seronegative.

The chain uses TRBV28 and TRBJ1-2; tentative D call: TRBD1 (5 bases). The germline V gene has CDR1 MDHEN and CDR2 SYDVKM. V shed 5 bases and J shed 8 bases, with 18 bases lying between them. This CDR3 has 14 amino acids. The CDR3 DNA follows: TGTGCCAGCAGTCCACTGCTTGACAGTAGCGGCTACACCTTC. Protein: CASSPLLDSSGYTF.

The chain has TRBV5-1 and TRBJ2-2; D may be TRBD1 (5 bases). Germline values: CDR1 SGHRS, CDR2 YFSETQ. This CDR3 comprises 14 residues. Trimming stripped 3 bases from V and 4 bases from J, with 10 bases between. DNA for the CDR3: TGCGCCAGCAGCTCTCAGGGCTTCACCGGGGAGCTGTTTTTT. Translated: CASSSQGFTGELFF.

V gene TRBV6-5 combines with J gene TRBJ1-4; D call uncertain. Trimming pared 7 bases from V and 7 bases from J, leaving 13 bases between. This CDR3 is built from 13 residues. Germline V gene sequence: CDR1 MNHEY, CDR2 SVGAGI. CDR3 sequence (DNA): TGTGCCAGCACAGAGGCAATAGGTGAAAAACTGTTTTTT. This translates into CASTEAIGEKLFF.

This clone came up a few times. The J gene is TRBJ1-1, the V gene TRBV7-2, with D possibly being TRBD1 (6 bases). Germline V CDR1 and CDR2: SGHTA, FQGNSA. The ends were cut back, 5 bases at V and 6 bases at J, with 13 bases in the middle. The CDR3 is 13 amino acids. CDR3 residues: CASSLQGRAEAFF. The CDR3 nucleotides read TGTGCCAGCAGCCTACAGGGTCGGGCTGAAGCTTTCTTT.

The chain is built from TRBV27 and TRBJ2-3, with TRBD1 matching over 9 bases. Germline CDR1 reads MNHEY; CDR2 reads SMNVEV (reference sequence). Trimming removed 5 bases from V and 3 bases from J; junction bases left unmatched: 9. The length of the CDR3 is 16 residues. The CDR3 nucleotides are TGTGCCAGCAGTACCTATGGACAGGGGTGGACAGATACGCAGTATTTT. Translation gives CASSTYGQGWTDTQYF.

The chain links TRBV4-3 to TRBJ2-1; maybe TRBD2 (5 bases). Germline CDR1 is LGHNA and CDR2 is YSLEER. The CDR3 runs to 18 residues. V was pared by 0 bases and J by 6 bases, with 21 bases between. CDR3 DNA sequence: TGCGCCAGCAGCCAAGAGAGAACTAGTCGGTCAGGTGGCAATGAGCAGTTCTTC. Its translation: CASSQERTSRSGGNEQFF.

The chain couples TRBV5-6 to TRBJ1-2; TRBD1 matches 7 bases. Looked up from germline, CDR1 is SGHDT and CDR2 is YYEEEE. The CDR3 loop spans 17 amino acids. Trimming at V came to 7 bases and at J to 7 bases, leaving 22 bases not matched to a gene. DNA of the CDR3: TGTGCCAGCTTGCAGGCGGGACAGTTCGTATTAATCGGTGGCTACACCTTC. It translates to CASLQAGQFVLIGGYTF.

The chain joins TRBV6-4 to TRBJ2-5; tentatively, D is TRBD1 (6 bases). The CDR3 contains 13 residues. V was shortened by 6 bases and J by 4 bases, with 12 bases between the two germline ends. CDR1 is MRHNA, CDR2 SNTAGT, per germline. CDR3 sequence reads: CASRTGLGETQYF. In DNA, the CDR3 is TGTGCCAGCAGAACAGGGTTGGGAGAGACCCAGTACTTC.

This chain connects TRBV5-1 to TRBJ1-4, with a possible D match to TRBD1 (6 bases). Germline V gene lookup returns CDR1 SGHRS and CDR2 YFSETQ. V was pared by 4 bases and J by 0 bases, with 13 bases between. CDR3 size: 16 residues. CDR3 sequence: CASSLGTSTTNEKLFF. The CDR3 DNA sequence: TGCGCCAGCAGCCTCGGGACAAGCACAACTAATGAAAAACTGTTTTTT.

The rearrangement uses TRBV12-5 and TRBJ2-1; 7 bases agree with TRBD2. Losses at the gene ends were 3 bases for V and 2 bases for J; bases not matched to a gene: 4. Germline assignment: CDR1 LGHNT and CDR2 FRNRAP. The CDR3 runs 15 residues. In nucleotides, the CDR3 is TGTGCTAGTGGTTTAAGGGACTACCCCTACAATGAGCAGTTCTTC. Its translation is CASGLRDYPYNEQFF. Full variable domain (outside the CDR3, taken from reference TRBV12-5 and TRBJ2-1): DARVTQTPRHKVTEMGQEVTMRCQPILGHNTVFWYRQTMMQGLELLAYFRNRAPLDDSGMPKDRFSAEMPDATLATLKIQPSEPRDSAVYFCASGLRDYPYNEQFFGPGTRLTVL.

The rearrangement joins TRBV9 to TRBJ2-7, with 8 nucleotides matching TRBD1. The germline CDR1 and CDR2 sequences are SGDLS and YYNGEE. The CDR3 loop spans 16 amino acids. Trimming removed 0 bases from V and 5 bases from J; junction bases left unmatched: 10. The CDR3 DNA reads TGTGCCAGCAGCGTAGGAGGAAGGGACAGGTCCCACGAGCAGTACTTC. This codes for CASSVGGRDRSHEQYF.

This chain links TRBV6-5 with TRBJ2-2, with 7 bases fitting TRBD1. Germline assignment: CDR1 MNHEY and CDR2 SVGAGI. This CDR3 has 15 residues. The ends lost 5 bases at V and 2 bases at J; junction bases unmatched: 5. In DNA, the CDR3 is TGTGCCAGCAGTCCCGGGACAGACAACACCGGGGAGCTGTTTTTT. Its translation: CASSPGTDNTGELFF.

The chain carries TRBV2 and TRBJ1-5; tentative D call: TRBD1 (5 bases). The length of the CDR3 is 14 residues. V was shortened by 4 bases and J by 2 bases, with 9 bases between the two germline ends. CDR1 is SNHLY and CDR2 is FYNNEI in the germline V gene. The CDR3 protein is CASSGRGGNQPQHF. The CDR3 DNA reads as TGTGCCAGCAGTGGACGGGGGGGCAATCAGCCCCAGCATTTT.

This clone came up a few times. J is TRBJ2-5 and V is TRBV19; D might be TRBD1 (6 bases). Trimming took 5 bases from V and 2 from J, leaving 9 bases between them. In germline, CDR1 is LNHDA, CDR2 SQIVND (reference sequence). This CDR3 is built from 13 residues. The CDR3 reads CASSRTAQETQYF. Here the CDR3 DNA reads TGTGCCAGTAGTCGGACAGCTCAAGAGACCCAGTACTTC. The complete variable domain, with remaining parts taken from reference TRBV19 and TRBJ2-5, reads DGGITQSPKYLFRKEGQNVTLSCEQNLNHDAMYWYRQDPGQGLRLIYYSQIVNDFQKGDIAEGYSVSREKKESFPLTVTSAQKNPTAFYLCASSRTAQETQYFGPGTRLLVL.

The CDR3 protein is CASSFGRATYEQYF. The CDR3 bases are TGTGCCAGCAGCTTTGGGCGGGCCACTTACGAGCAGTACTTC. This chain uses TRBV5-6 with TRBJ2-7, with a possible D match to TRBD2 (5 bases). V shed 2 bases and J shed 4 bases, with 13 bases lying between them. The CDR3 sequence is 14 residues long. The germline V gene encodes CDR1 SGHDT and CDR2 YYEEEE.

The V gene is TRBV5-4, the J gene TRBJ2-5; TRBD2 agrees at 14 bases. Germline CDR1 SGHNT, CDR2 YYREEE (reference sequence). With 3 bases clipped from V and 7 bases from J, the junction kept 11 bases outside the gene matches. The CDR3 length is 17 residues. The CDR3 here is CASSSTLTSGRARTQYF. The CDR3 DNA reads as TGTGCCAGCAGCTCGACGCTGACTAGCGGGAGGGCGAGGACCCAGTACTTC.

The J gene is TRBJ1-1, the V gene TRBV2, with 10 nucleotides matching TRBD1. The CDR3 is made up of 16 amino acids. Germline trimming cut 11 bases from V and 3 bases from J; bases unmatched to any gene: 15. CDR1 is SNHLY, CDR2 FYNNEI, per germline. This chain's CDR3 is CAGQRDRGLRYTEAFF. Written as DNA, the CDR3 is TGTGCCGGACAACGGGACAGGGGTCTTCGGTACACTGAAGCTTTCTTT. The entire variable domain, with the rest obtained from reference TRBV2 and TRBJ1-1, is as follows: EPEVTQTPSHQVTQMGQEVILRCVPISNHLYFYWYRQILGQKVEFLVSFYNNEISEKSEIFDDQFSVERPDGSNFTLKIRSTKLEDSAMYFCAGQRDRGLRYTEAFFGQGTRLTVV.

J is TRBJ2-5 and V is TRBV6-5; D might be TRBD2 (5 bases). The end of the DNA aligns better with TRBJ2-7, so the J call may be wrong. This CDR3 comprises 12 residues. Germline loops: CDR1 MNHEY, CDR2 SVGAGI. CDR3 in amino acids: CASSYEGGEQYF. DNA of the CDR3: TGTGCCAGCAGTTATGAGGGTGGCGAGCAGTACTTC.

The chain couples TRBV28 to TRBJ1-4; D unclear. With 6 bases removed from V and 8 bases from J, the gap between germline ends came to 4 bases. Germline values: CDR1 MDHEN, CDR2 SYDVKM. This CDR3 has 10 amino acids. The DNA for the CDR3 is TGTGCCAGCAGGAGGGAAAAACTGTTTTTT. Amino acids: CASRREKLFF.

This chain joins TRBV4-1 and TRBJ1-3, with 7 bases aligning to TRBD1. The CDR3 contains 16 residues. The V segment lost 2 bases and the J segment 0 bases; nucleotides outside the gene matches: 4. The germline CDR1 and CDR2 sequences are MGHRA and YSYEKL. Written as DNA, the CDR3 is TGCGCCAGCAGCCAACAGACAGGGCCCTCTGGAAACACCATATATTTT. This translates into CASSQQTGPSGNTIYF.

This clone was recorded a few times. The chain joins TRBV7-3 to TRBJ1-1, with D uncertain. Trimming pared 4 bases from V and 1 base from J, leaving 13 bases between. CDR1 and CDR2 from the germline V gene are SGHTA and FQGTGA. CDR3 length: 15 amino acids. CDR3 sequence reads: CASSSSPDTNTEAFF. The CDR3 DNA follows: TGTGCCAGCAGCTCCAGCCCAGACACGAACACTGAAGCTTTCTTT.